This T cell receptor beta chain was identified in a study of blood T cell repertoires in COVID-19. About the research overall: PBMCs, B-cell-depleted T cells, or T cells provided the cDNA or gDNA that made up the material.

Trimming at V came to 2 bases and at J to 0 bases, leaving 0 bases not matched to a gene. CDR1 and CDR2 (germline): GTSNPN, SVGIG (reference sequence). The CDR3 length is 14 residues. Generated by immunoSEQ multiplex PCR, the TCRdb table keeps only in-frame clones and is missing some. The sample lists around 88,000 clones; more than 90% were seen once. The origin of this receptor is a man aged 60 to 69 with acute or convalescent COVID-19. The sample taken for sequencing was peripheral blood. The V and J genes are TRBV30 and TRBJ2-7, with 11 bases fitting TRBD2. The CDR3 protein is CAWSTSGSSYEQYF. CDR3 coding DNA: TGTGCCTGGAGTACTAGCGGGAGCTCCTACGAGCAGTACTTC.